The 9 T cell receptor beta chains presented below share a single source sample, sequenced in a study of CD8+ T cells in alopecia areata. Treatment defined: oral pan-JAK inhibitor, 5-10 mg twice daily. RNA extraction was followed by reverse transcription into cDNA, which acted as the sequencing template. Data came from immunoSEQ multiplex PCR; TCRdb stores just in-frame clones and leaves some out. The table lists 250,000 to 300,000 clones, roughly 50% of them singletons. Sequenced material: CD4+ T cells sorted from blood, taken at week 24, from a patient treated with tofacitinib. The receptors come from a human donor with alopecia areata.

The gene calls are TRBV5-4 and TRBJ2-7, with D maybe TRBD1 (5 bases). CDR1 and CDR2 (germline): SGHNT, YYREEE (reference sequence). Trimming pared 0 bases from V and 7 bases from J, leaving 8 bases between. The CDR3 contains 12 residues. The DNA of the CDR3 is TGTGCCAGCAGCTTGGTTCAGGGAGAGCAGTACTTC. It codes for CASSLVQGEQYF.

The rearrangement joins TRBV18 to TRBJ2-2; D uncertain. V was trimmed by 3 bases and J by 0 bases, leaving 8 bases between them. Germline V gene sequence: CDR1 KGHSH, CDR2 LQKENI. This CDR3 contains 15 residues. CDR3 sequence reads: CASSPWAPNTGELFF. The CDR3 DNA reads TGTGCCAGCTCACCGTGGGCGCCGAACACCGGGGAGCTGTTTTTT.

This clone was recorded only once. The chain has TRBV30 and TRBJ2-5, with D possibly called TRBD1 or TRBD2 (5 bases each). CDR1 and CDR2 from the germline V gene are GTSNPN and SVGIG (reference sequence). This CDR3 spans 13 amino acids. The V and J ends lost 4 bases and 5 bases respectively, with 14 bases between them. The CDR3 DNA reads TGTGCCTGGAACGGGGCCTTGAGGGAGACCCAGTACTTC. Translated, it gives CAWNGALRETQYF.

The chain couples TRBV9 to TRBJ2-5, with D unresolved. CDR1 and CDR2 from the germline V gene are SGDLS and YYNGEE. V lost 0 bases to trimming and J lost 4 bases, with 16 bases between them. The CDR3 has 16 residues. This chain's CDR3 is CASSVGGSGHGETQYF. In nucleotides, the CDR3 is TGTGCCAGCAGCGTAGGCGGTTCCGGCCACGGAGAGACCCAGTACTTC. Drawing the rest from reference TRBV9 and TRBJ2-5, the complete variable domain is DSGVTQTPKHLITATGQRVTLRCSPRSGDLSVYWYQQSLDQGLQFLIQYYNGEERAKGNILERFSAQQFPDLHSELNLSSLELGDSALYFCASSVGGSGHGETQYFGPGTRLLVL.

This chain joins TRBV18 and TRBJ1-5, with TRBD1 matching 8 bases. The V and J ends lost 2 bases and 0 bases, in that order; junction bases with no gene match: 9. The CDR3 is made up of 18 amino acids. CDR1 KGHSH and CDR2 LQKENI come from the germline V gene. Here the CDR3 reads CASSPNADRGGSNQPQHF. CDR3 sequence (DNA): TGTGCCAGCTCACCAAACGCCGACAGGGGTGGTAGCAATCAGCCCCAGCATTTT. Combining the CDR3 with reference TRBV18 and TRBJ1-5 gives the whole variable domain NAGVMQNPRHLVRRRGQEARLRCSPMKGHSHVYWYRQLPEEGLKFMVYLQKENIIDESGMPKERFSAEFPKEGPSILRIQQVVRGDSAAYFCASSPNADRGGSNQPQHFGDGTRLSIL.

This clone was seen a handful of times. CDR3 region: CSVGLAHTGELFF. The CDR3 region has the DNA TGCAGCGTTGGGCTTGCGCACACCGGGGAGCTGTTTTTT. The chain is built from TRBV29-1 and TRBJ2-2; no clear D. V dropped 4 bases and J dropped 3 bases, with 9 bases sitting between them. Germline CDR1 reads SQVTM; CDR2 reads ANQGSEA. The CDR3 totals 13 residues.

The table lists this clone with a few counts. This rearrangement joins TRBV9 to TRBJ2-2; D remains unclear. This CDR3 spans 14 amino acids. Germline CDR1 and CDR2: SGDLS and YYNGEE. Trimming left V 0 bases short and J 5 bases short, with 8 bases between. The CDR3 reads CASSVEVRTGELFF. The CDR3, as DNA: TGTGCCAGCAGCGTAGAGGTCAGAACCGGGGAGCTGTTTTTT.

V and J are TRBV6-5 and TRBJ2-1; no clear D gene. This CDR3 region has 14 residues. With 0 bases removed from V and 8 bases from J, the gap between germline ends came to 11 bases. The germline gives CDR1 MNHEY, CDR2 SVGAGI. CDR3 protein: CASSYSWGADEQFF. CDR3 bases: TGTGCCAGCAGTTACTCTTGGGGTGCGGATGAGCAGTTCTTC.

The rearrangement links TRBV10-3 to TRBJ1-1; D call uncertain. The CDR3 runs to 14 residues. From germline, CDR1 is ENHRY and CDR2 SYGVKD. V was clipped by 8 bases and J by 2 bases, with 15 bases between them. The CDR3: CAIGPYSPNTEAFF. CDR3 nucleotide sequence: TGTGCCATCGGACCTTATTCCCCCAACACTGAAGCTTTCTTT.